This TCR beta chain was retrieved from a study of blood T cell repertoires in COVID-19. Study in general: The United States, Italy and Spain provided the acute and convalescent COVID-19 samples. PBMCs, B-cell-depleted T cells, or T cells provided the cDNA or gDNA that made up the material.

This clone was seen a single time. The J segment lost 5 bases and the V segment lost 5 bases, leaving 9 bases of the junction unmatched. This CDR3 contains 17 residues. Germline lookup yields CDR1 SGHTA and CDR2 FQGNSA. In the study's own analysis: Estimation of nucleated cell counts was performed using reference gene primer amplification. Repertoires were generated with immunoSEQ multiplex PCR, while TCRdb's copy carries only in-frame clones and drops some. V, J and clone size are taken as reported in that table, and D and trimming were inferred from the DNA itself. The sample contains 110,000 to 150,000 clones, around 79% of which appear only once.

The chain recombines TRBV7-2 with TRBJ2-2, with 12 bases matching TRBD1. Sequenced input: peripheral blood. The TCR comes from a man in his sixties with acute or convalescent COVID-19. The DNA of the CDR3 is TGTGCCAGCAGCCTGCTCCGGGACAGGGGGCGGACCGGGGAGCTGTTTTTT. Its protein product is CASSLLRDRGRTGELFF.